A single TCR beta chain is shown here with its context. The data were produced by immunoSEQ multiplex PCR, yet TCRdb's version contains in-frame clones alone and is incomplete. The sample lists 45,000 to 50,000 clones; about 90% were seen once. The sample comes from a study of OX40 agonist ivuxolimab in advanced cancers. The V end was cut by 2 bases, the J end by 3 bases, with 20 bases between. CDR1 is MNHNS and CDR2 is SASEGT in the germline V gene. This CDR3 is built from 17 residues. The sequence came from an adult with an advanced solid tumor such as melanoma, head and neck, liver or kidney cancer. The source was CD4+ or CD8+ T cells sorted from blood, collected in a trial of the OX40 agonist ivuxolimab. The rearrangement links TRBV6-1 to TRBJ2-7, with D possibly TRBD1 on 5 matching bases. This CDR3 reads CASSESGFLGDFYEQYF. The CDR3 DNA reads TGTGCCAGCAGTGAATCAGGGTTCCTAGGGGATTTCTACGAGCAGTACTTC.